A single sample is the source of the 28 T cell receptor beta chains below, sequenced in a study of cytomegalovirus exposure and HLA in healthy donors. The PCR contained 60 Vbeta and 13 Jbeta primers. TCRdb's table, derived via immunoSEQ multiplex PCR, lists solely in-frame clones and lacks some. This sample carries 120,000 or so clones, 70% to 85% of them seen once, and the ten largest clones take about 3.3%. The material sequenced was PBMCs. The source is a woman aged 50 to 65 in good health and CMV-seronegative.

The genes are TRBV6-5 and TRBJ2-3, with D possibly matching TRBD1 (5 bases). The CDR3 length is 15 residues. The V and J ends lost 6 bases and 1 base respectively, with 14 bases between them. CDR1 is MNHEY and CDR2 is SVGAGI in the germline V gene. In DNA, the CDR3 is TGTGCCAGCAGCAGGGCGTCTTGGGGCACAGATACGCAGTATTTT. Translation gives CASSRASWGTDTQYF.

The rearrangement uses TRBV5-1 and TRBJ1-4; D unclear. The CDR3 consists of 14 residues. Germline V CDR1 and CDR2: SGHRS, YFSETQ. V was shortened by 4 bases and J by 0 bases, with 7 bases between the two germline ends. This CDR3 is CASSPEATNEKLFF. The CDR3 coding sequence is TGCGCCAGCAGCCCAGAAGCAACTAATGAAAAACTGTTTTTT.

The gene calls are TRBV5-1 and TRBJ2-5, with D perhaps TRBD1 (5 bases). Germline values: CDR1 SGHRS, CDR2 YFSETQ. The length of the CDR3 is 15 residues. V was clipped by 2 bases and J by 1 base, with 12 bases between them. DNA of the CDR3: TGCGCCAGCAGCTTCCAAGGGGCGACCCAAGAGACCCAGTACTTC. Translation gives CASSFQGATQETQYF.

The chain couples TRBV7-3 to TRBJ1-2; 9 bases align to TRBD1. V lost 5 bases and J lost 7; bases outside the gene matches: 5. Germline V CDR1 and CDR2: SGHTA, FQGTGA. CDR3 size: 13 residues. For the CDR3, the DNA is TGTGCCAGCAGCCCGGGACAGGGCGCTGGCTACACCTTC. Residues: CASSPGQGAGYTF.

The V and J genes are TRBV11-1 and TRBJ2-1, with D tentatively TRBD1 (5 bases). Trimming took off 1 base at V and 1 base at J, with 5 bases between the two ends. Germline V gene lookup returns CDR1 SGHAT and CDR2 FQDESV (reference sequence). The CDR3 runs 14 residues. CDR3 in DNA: TGTGCCAGCAGCTTAGACAGGTCCTACAATGAGCAGTTCTTC. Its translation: CASSLDRSYNEQFF.

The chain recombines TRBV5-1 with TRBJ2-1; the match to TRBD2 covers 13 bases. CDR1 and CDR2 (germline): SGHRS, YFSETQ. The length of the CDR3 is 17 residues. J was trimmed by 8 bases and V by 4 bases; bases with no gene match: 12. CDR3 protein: CASSLTVGLAGRDEQFF. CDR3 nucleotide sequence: TGCGCCAGCAGCCTGACTGTGGGACTAGCGGGAAGGGATGAGCAGTTCTTC.

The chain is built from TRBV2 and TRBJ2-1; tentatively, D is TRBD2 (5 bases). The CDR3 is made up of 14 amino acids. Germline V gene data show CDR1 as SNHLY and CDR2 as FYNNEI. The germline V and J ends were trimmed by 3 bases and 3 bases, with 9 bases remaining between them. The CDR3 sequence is CASSEFGNYNEQFF. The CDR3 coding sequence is TGTGCCAGCAGTGAGTTCGGGAACTACAATGAGCAGTTCTTC.

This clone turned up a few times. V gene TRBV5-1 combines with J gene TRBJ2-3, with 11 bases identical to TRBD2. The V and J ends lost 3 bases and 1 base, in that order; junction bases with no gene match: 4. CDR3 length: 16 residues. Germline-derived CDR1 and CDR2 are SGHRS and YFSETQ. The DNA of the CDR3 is TGCGCCAGCAGCTCGGGACTAGCGGAGGGCACAGATACGCAGTATTTT. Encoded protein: CASSSGLAEGTDTQYF. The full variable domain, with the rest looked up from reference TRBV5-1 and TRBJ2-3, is KAGVTQTPRYLIKTRGQQVTLSCSPISGHRSVSWYQQTPGQGLQFLFEYFSETQRNKGNFPGRFSGRQFSNSRSEMNVSTLELGDSALYLCASSSGLAEGTDTQYFGPGTRLTVL.

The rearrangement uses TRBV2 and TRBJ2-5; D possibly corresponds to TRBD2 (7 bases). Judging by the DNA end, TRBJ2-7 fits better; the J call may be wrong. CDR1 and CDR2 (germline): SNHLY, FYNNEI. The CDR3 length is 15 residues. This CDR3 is CATFGGDKVSYEQYF. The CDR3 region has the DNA TGTGCCACCTTTGGGGGGGACAAGGTTTCCTACGAGCAGTACTTC.

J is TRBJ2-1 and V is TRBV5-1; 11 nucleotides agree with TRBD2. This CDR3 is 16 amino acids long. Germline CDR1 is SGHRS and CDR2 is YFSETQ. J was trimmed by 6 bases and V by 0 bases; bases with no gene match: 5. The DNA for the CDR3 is TGCGCCAGCAGCTTGGGCCCCGGGACTAGCGGCAATGAGCAGTTCTTC. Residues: CASSLGPGTSGNEQFF.

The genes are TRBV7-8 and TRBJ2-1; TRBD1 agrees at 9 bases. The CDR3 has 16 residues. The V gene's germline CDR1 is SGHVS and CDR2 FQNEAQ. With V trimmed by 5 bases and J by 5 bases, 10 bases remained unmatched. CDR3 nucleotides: TGTGCCAGCAGCCCGCCGGGACAGGGACCCCACAATGAGCAGTTCTTC. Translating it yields CASSPPGQGPHNEQFF.

CDR3 coding DNA: TGTGCCAGCAGTTTATCTACAGACACTGAAGCTTTCTTT. This codes for CASSLSTDTEAFF. The J gene is TRBJ1-1, the V gene TRBV27; no definite D call. Between the trimmed V and J ends, which lost 0 bases and 3 bases, there was a span of 5 bases. Germline V lookup: CDR1 MNHEY, CDR2 SMNVEV (reference sequence). The CDR3 runs 13 residues.

CDR3 residues: CASSLVRTGGHNEQFF. Written as DNA, the CDR3 is TGCGCCAGCAGCTTGGTCAGGACAGGGGGCCACAATGAGCAGTTCTTC. This sequence joins TRBV5-1 and TRBJ2-1, with 11 bases lining up with TRBD1. The CDR3 totals 16 residues. The J segment lost 5 bases and the V segment lost 0 bases, leaving 4 bases of the junction unmatched. Germline CDR1 and CDR2: SGHRS and YFSETQ.

CDR3 protein: CASSQDYLAGAREQYF. The CDR3, as DNA: TGTGCCAGCAGCCAAGATTACCTAGCGGGAGCGAGGGAGCAGTACTTC. This chain links TRBV4-2 with TRBJ2-7, with 10 bases matching TRBD2. The CDR3 totals 16 residues. Germline values: CDR1 LGHNA, CDR2 YNFKEQ. After removal of 0 bases from V and 7 bases from J, the junction contained 9 bases not matched to a gene.

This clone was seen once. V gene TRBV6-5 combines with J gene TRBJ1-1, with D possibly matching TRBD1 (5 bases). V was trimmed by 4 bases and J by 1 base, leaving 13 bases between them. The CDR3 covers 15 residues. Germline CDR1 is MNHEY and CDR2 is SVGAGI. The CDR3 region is CASSSLGGRNTEAFF. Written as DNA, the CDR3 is TGTGCCAGCAGTTCCTTGGGGGGAAGGAACACTGAAGCTTTCTTT.

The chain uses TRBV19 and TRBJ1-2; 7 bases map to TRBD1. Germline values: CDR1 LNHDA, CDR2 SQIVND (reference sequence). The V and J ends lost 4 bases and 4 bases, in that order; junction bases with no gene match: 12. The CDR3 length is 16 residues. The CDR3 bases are TGTGCCAGTAGTAGGGTCTCCACAGGGGACCGCTATGGCTACACCTTC. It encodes CASSRVSTGDRYGYTF.

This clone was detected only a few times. Written as DNA, the CDR3 is TGTGCCAGCAGCTTATACGAGACAGGGTGGAATTCACCCCTCCACTTT. It encodes CASSLYETGWNSPLHF. The chain has TRBV5-6 and TRBJ1-6; 7 bases agree with TRBD1. This CDR3 has 16 amino acids. From germline, CDR1 is SGHDT and CDR2 YYEEEE. With V trimmed by 2 bases and J by 7 bases, 9 bases remained unmatched.

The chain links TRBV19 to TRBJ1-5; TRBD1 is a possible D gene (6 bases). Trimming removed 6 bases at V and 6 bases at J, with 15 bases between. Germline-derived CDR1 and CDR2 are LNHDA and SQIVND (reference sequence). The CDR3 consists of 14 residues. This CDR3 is CASRNTGWSQPQHF. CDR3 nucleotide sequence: TGTGCCAGTAGGAATACAGGGTGGAGTCAGCCCCAGCATTTT.

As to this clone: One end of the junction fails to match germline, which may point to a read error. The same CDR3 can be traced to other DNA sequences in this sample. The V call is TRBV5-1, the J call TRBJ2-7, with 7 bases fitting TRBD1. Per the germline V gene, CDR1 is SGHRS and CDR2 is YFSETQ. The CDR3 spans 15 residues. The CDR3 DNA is TGTGCCAGCAGCTTGGATGAGGGGGCGGACTACGAGCAGTACTTC. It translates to CASSLDEGADYEQYF.

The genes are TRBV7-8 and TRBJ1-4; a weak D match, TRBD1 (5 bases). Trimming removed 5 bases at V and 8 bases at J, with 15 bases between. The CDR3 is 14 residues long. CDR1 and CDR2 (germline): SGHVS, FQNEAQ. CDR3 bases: TGTGCCAGCAGCCCCGGCGGGGCGGGCGAAAAACTGTTTTTT. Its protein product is CASSPGGAGEKLFF.

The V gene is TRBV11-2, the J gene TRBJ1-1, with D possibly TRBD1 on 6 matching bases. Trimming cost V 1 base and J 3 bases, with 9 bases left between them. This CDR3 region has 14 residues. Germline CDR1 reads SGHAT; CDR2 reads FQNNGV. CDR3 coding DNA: TGTGCCAGCAGCTTAGTAGGGGGTTACACTGAAGCTTTCTTT. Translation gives CASSLVGGYTEAFF.

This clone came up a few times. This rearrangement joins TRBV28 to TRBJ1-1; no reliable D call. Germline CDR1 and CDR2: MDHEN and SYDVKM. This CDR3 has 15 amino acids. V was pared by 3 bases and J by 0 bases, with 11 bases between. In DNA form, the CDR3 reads TGTGCCAGCAGTTTTCCGAAGAACATGAACACTGAAGCTTTCTTT. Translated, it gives CASSFPKNMNTEAFF.

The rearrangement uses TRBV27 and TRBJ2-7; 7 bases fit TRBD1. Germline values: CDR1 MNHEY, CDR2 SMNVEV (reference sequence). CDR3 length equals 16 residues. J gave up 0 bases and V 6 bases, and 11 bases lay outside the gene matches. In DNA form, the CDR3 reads TGTGCCAGCAGGACCACGACAGGGATGGTCTCCTACGAGCAGTACTTC. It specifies CASRTTTGMVSYEQYF.

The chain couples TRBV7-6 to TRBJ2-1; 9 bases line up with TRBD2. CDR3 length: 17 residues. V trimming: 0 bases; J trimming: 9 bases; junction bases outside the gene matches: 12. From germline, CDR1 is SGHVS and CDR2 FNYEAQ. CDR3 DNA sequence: TGTGCCAGCAGCTTAGCGTCGGCGGGAGGGGAGCTGGTTGAGCAGTTCTTC. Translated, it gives CASSLASAGGELVEQFF.

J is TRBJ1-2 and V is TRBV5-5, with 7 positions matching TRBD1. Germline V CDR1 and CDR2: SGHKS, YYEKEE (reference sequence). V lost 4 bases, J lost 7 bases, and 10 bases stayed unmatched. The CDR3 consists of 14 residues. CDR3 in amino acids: CASSESQGVFGYTF. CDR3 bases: TGTGCCAGCAGCGAAAGCCAGGGGGTTTTTGGCTACACCTTC.

CDR3 protein: CASSPGGGSGYEQYF. The CDR3 nucleotides read TGTGCCAGCAGTCCCGGCGGGGGTAGCGGCTACGAGCAGTACTTC. This chain joins TRBV28 and TRBJ2-7; 7 positions agree with TRBD2. Germline trimming cut 5 bases from V and 3 bases from J; bases unmatched to any gene: 10. Germline V lookup: CDR1 MDHEN, CDR2 SYDVKM. The CDR3 is 15 residues long.

CDR3 sequence (DNA): TGTGCCAGCAGTGCTCTCGTCGGCACCGGGGAGCTGTTTTTT. This translates into CASSALVGTGELFF. This chain uses TRBV14 with TRBJ2-2; D unresolved. Trimming cost V 6 bases and J 4 bases, with 12 bases left between them. CDR1 is SGHDN, CDR2 FVKESK, per germline. There are 14 residues in the CDR3.

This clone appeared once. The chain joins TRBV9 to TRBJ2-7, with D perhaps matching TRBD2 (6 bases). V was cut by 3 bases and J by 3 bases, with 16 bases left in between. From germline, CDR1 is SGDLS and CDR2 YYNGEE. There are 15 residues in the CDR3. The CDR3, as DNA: TGTGCCAGCAGCGCCGATGGACTACTCAACTACGAGCAGTACTTC. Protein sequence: CASSADGLLNYEQYF.